Ten or more counts support the clone carrying this T cell receptor beta chain. Original handling: Reference gene primer amplification in the assay estimated nucleated cell counts. This table comes from immunoSEQ multiplex PCR, and its TCRdb copy is limited to in-frame clones, with some not included. V and J calls and clone size come straight from that table; D and trimming were deduced from the DNA. The sample lists under 300,000 clones, 85% occurring once. This record belongs to a study of blood T cell repertoires in COVID-19. Overall study context: Italy, Spain and the United States were the sources of the convalescent and acute COVID-19 samples.

Germline CDR1 SGHNT, CDR2 YENEEA. CDR3 length: 13 residues. The trim removed 3 bases at V and 3 bases at J, leaving 2 bases unmatched. The V and J genes are TRBV11-3 and TRBJ2-7, with 7 positions matching TRBD1. This clonotype was obtained from a human donor in a cohort sampled during active COVID-19. The specimen sequenced was peripheral blood. The CDR3 DNA sequence: TGTGCCAGCAGCTTGGGACAGAGCTACGAGCAGTACTTC. As protein: CASSLGQSYEQYF. Together with reference TRBV11-3 and TRBJ2-7, the CDR3 gives the full variable domain: EAGVVQSPRYKIIEKKQPVAFWCNPISGHNTLYWYLQNLGQGPELLIRYENEEAVDDSQLPKDRFSAERLKGVDSTLKIQPAELGDSAVYLCASSLGQSYEQYFGPGTRLTVT.